The 31 T cell receptor beta chains below all came from one sample that was sequenced in a study of cytomegalovirus exposure and HLA in healthy donors (dated by TCRdb to the late 2010s). Libraries were prepared through the immunoSEQ multiplex PCR assay. For the multiplex PCR, a mixture combining 60 forward primers for TCR Vbeta segments and 13 reverse primers for TCR Jbeta segments was used. TCRdb re-hosts the immuneACCESS table, in-frame sequences only. Its copies lack some clones; in the studies checked, an unresolved V gene accounts for under half of them, and the cause for the rest is not known. The sample table lists around 200,000 clones, about four fifths of them with a count of one. The top ten hold approximately 5% of the sample. Material: PBMCs. The receptors derive from a man aged 30 to 39 in good health and CMV-seropositive.

The chain carries TRBV11-2 and TRBJ2-7; 7 nucleotides align to TRBD1. V gave up 5 bases and J gave up 3 bases; unmatched junction bases: 4. The CDR3 has 13 amino acids. Germline loops: CDR1 SGHAT, CDR2 FQNNGV. This CDR3 is CASSTGQVYEQYF. For the CDR3, the DNA is TGTGCCAGCAGCACAGGACAGGTCTACGAGCAGTACTTC.

The chain has TRBV5-1 and TRBJ2-1; 11 bases fit TRBD2. CDR3 size: 17 residues. CDR1 and CDR2 from the germline V gene are SGHRS and YFSETQ. J lost 4 bases, V lost 0 bases, and 6 bases had no gene match. CDR3 bases: TGCGCCAGCAGCTTGGTTGCTAGCGGGGGGTTATACAATGAGCAGTTCTTC. Amino acid sequence: CASSLVASGGLYNEQFF.

This chain uses TRBV7-9 with TRBJ1-2, with 7 nucleotides matching TRBD1. This CDR3 is built from 14 residues. Germline CDR1 reads SEHNR; CDR2 reads FQNEAQ (reference sequence). The V and J ends lost 11 bases and 2 bases, in that order; junction bases with no gene match: 11. The CDR3 here is CAVQGTEKNYGYTF. The CDR3 coding sequence is TGTGCCGTACAGGGGACAGAAAAAAACTATGGCTACACCTTC.

The chain uses TRBV10-3 and TRBJ2-3; weak D call: TRBD2 (6 bases). The CDR3 runs to 13 residues. The V gene lost 4 bases and the J gene lost 5 bases, with 10 bases spanning the gap. CDR1 and CDR2 from the germline V gene are ENHRY and SYGVKD. CDR3 in DNA: TGTGCCATCAGTGGGGACTCTAAAGATACGCAGTATTTT. The encoded protein is CAISGDSKDTQYF.

The chain links TRBV5-5 to TRBJ2-7; 7 nucleotides match TRBD1. Germline lookup yields CDR1 SGHKS and CDR2 YYEKEE (reference sequence). The CDR3 is made up of 15 amino acids. V lost 5 bases, J lost 6 bases, and 14 bases stayed unmatched. CDR3 in DNA: TGTGCCAGCAGTCCCCCCGGGACAGCGCGCTCCGAGCAGTACTTC. It yields the protein CASSPPGTARSEQYF.

The genes are TRBV18 and TRBJ2-2, with a tentative D call TRBD1 (6 bases). Germline loops: CDR1 KGHSH, CDR2 LQKENI. The CDR3 has 15 amino acids. V was cut by 1 base and J by 6 bases, with 12 bases left in between. In DNA, the CDR3 is TGTGCCAGCTCACCACGAGCCAGGGGCCCCGGGGAGCTGTTTTTT. The encoded protein is CASSPRARGPGELFF.

The CDR3 loop is CASSITGGRYEQYF. The CDR3 DNA is TGTGCCAGTAGTATAACAGGGGGCAGGTACGAGCAGTACTTC. The chain combines TRBV19 with TRBJ2-7; 9 positions agree with TRBD1. Germline V lookup: CDR1 LNHDA, CDR2 SQIVND (reference sequence). CDR3 length: 14 residues. Trimming removed 2 bases from V and 4 bases from J; junction bases left unmatched: 3.

The chain uses TRBV4-3 and TRBJ1-5; D possibly corresponds to TRBD1 (5 bases). V was clipped by 0 bases and J by 5 bases, with 8 bases between them. The CDR3 loop spans 14 amino acids. Germline V lookup: CDR1 LGHNA, CDR2 YSLEER. The CDR3 sequence is CASSQDRGYQPQHF. The CDR3 bases are TGCGCCAGCAGCCAAGATCGGGGGTATCAGCCCCAGCATTTT.

The CDR3 spells CASPLGMVDRGSSYNEQFF. DNA of the CDR3: TGTGCCAGCCCGCTTGGAATGGTTGATAGGGGGAGCTCCTACAATGAGCAGTTCTTC. V is TRBV5-8 and J is TRBJ2-1, with D perhaps matching TRBD1 (6 bases). Germline loops: CDR1 SGHTS, CDR2 YDEGEE. V was shortened by 7 bases and J by 0 bases, with 26 bases between the two germline ends. The length of the CDR3 is 19 residues.

The chain joins TRBV6-5 to TRBJ1-2; D not certain. V dropped 6 bases and J dropped 4 bases, with 15 bases sitting between them. Germline assignment: CDR1 MNHEY and CDR2 SVGAGI. CDR3 size: 14 residues. The CDR3: CASSPKGGSYGYTF. The CDR3 DNA reads as TGTGCCAGCAGCCCCAAGGGAGGCTCCTATGGCTACACCTTC.

The V call is TRBV15, the J call TRBJ2-1, with TRBD1 identical over 12 bases. Germline V gene lookup returns CDR1 LNHNV and CDR2 YYDKDF (reference sequence). The junction had 4 bases not matched to a gene; V was cut back by 0 bases and J by 7 bases. CDR3 length equals 16 residues. The CDR3 nucleotides read TGTGCCACCAGCAGAGAGCGGGACAGGGGGCGGAATGAGCAGTTCTTC. As protein: CATSRERDRGRNEQFF.

The chain is built from TRBV19 and TRBJ2-1; TRBD2 might be the D (5 bases). Deletions cut 8 bases from V and 7 bases from J, with 18 bases between. The CDR3 length is 14 residues. The germline V gene encodes CDR1 LNHDA and CDR2 SQIVND (reference sequence). This CDR3 is CASALNAGRNEQFF. In DNA form, the CDR3 reads TGTGCCAGTGCCCTGAATGCGGGTAGGAATGAGCAGTTCTTC.

This clone has only a few counts. J is TRBJ2-5 and V is TRBV7-2; D might be TRBD1 (6 bases). This CDR3 region has 12 residues. Germline CDR1 and CDR2: SGHTA and FQGNSA. Between the trimmed V and J ends, which lost 1 base and 7 bases, there was a span of 7 bases. CDR3 in DNA: TGTGCCAGCAGCTTAGTAGGGGGGACCCAGTACTTC. This gives the protein CASSLVGGTQYF. Drawing the rest from reference TRBV7-2 and TRBJ2-5, the complete variable domain is GAGVSQSPSNKVTEKGKDVELRCDPISGHTALYWYRQSLGQGLEFLIYFQGNSAPDKSGLPSDRFSAERTGGSVSTLTIQRTQQEDSAVYLCASSLVGGTQYFGPGTRLLVL.

With regard to this clone: In the same sample, other DNA sequences code for this CDR3. This chain joins TRBV4-2 and TRBJ2-3; maybe TRBD2 (5 bases). CDR3 size: 13 residues. Trimming removed 0 bases at V and 5 bases at J, with 6 bases between. Germline values: CDR1 LGHNA, CDR2 YNFKEQ. The DNA of the CDR3 is TGTGCCAGCAGCCAAGACCGGGGAGATACGCAGTATTTT. Translation: CASSQDRGDTQYF.

The chain combines TRBV11-2 with TRBJ1-1; D uncertain. Between the trimmed V and J ends, which lost 1 base and 1 base, there was a span of 10 bases. Germline CDR1 reads SGHAT; CDR2 reads FQNNGV. CDR3 length: 15 residues. For the CDR3, the DNA is TGTGCCAGCAGCTTAGGCTGGGCCGGGAACACTGAAGCTTTCTTT. This codes for CASSLGWAGNTEAFF. Based on the CDR3 plus reference TRBV11-2 and TRBJ1-1, the full variable domain is EAGVAQSPRYKIIEKRQSVAFWCNPISGHATLYWYQQILGQGPKLLIQFQNNGVVDDSQLPKDRFSAERLKGVDSTLKIQPAKLEDSAVYLCASSLGWAGNTEAFFGQGTRLTVV.

This chain connects TRBV18 to TRBJ2-3; D is ambiguous. Germline V lookup: CDR1 KGHSH, CDR2 LQKENI. CDR3 length: 16 residues. V was trimmed by 3 bases and J by 3 bases, leaving 16 bases between them. Here the CDR3 reads CASSPLGPIPTDTQYF. CDR3 in DNA: TGTGCCAGCTCACCCCTCGGTCCAATCCCGACAGATACGCAGTATTTT.

This rearrangement joins TRBV7-2 to TRBJ1-1, with a tentative D call TRBD1 (6 bases). V was pared by 4 bases and J by 3 bases, with 9 bases between. The CDR3 is made up of 13 amino acids. Germline assignment: CDR1 SGHTA and CDR2 FQGNSA. In DNA form, the CDR3 reads TGTGCCAGCAGCTCGCAGGGGTACACTGAAGCTTTCTTT. It encodes CASSSQGYTEAFF.

The chain joins TRBV2 to TRBJ1-2; 7 bases align to TRBD1. The junction had 8 bases not matched to a gene; V was cut back by 6 bases and J by 7 bases. CDR3 length equals 13 residues. Germline CDR1 is SNHLY and CDR2 is FYNNEI. The CDR3 loop is CASRPPTGSGYTF. The CDR3 bases are TGTGCCAGCAGGCCCCCGACAGGGTCTGGCTACACCTTC. The full variable domain, rest sourced from reference TRBV2 and TRBJ1-2, is EPEVTQTPSHQVTQMGQEVILRCVPISNHLYFYWYRQILGQKVEFLVSFYNNEISEKSEIFDDQFSVERPDGSNFTLKIRSTKLEDSAMYFCASRPPTGSGYTFGSGTRLTVV.

This clone has a handful of counts. The CDR3 sequence is CASGRDSHLGQYF. As DNA, the CDR3 is TGTGCCAGCGGTCGGGACAGCCACCTAGGGCAGTACTTC. This chain uses TRBV2 with TRBJ2-7, with 7 positions matching TRBD1. The trim removed 8 bases at V and 9 bases at J, leaving 13 bases unmatched. Per the germline V gene, CDR1 is SNHLY and CDR2 is FYNNEI. CDR3 length: 13 residues.

This chain uses TRBV6-5 with TRBJ1-3; 7 bases line up with TRBD1. After removal of 6 bases from V and 0 bases from J, the junction contained 2 bases not matched to a gene. In germline, CDR1 is MNHEY, CDR2 SVGAGI. The CDR3 is 14 residues long. CDR3 sequence (DNA): TGTGCCAGCAGACAGGGGAGCTCTGGAAACACCATATATTTT. As protein: CASRQGSSGNTIYF.

The rearrangement joins TRBV7-2 to TRBJ2-7; D unclear. V lost 5 bases to trimming and J lost 1 base, with 6 bases between them. The CDR3 totals 12 residues. Germline V gene data show CDR1 as SGHTA and CDR2 as FQGNSA. CDR3 nucleotide sequence: TGTGCCAGCAGCCTTCCTTCCTACGAGCAGTACTTC. Protein: CASSLPSYEQYF.

This clone was counted a single time. The V and J genes are TRBV30 and TRBJ2-7; no clear D gene. V gave up 2 bases and J gave up 7 bases, with 9 bases separating them. CDR1 GTSNPN and CDR2 SVGIG come from the germline V gene (reference sequence). The CDR3 consists of 11 residues. The CDR3: CAWSILGEQYF. The DNA for the CDR3 is TGTGCCTGGAGTATCCTCGGGGAGCAGTACTTC.

V is TRBV23-1 and J is TRBJ2-7, with D tentatively TRBD1 (5 bases). TRBV23-1 qualifies as an ORF whose function is uncertain. V lost 3 bases and J lost 2, with 11 bases in between. The CDR3 has 14 residues. In nucleotides, the CDR3 is TGCGCCAGCAGTCAGGCGACAGAGACCTACGAGCAGTACTTC. Protein product: CASSQATETYEQYF.

The chain employs TRBV7-3 and TRBJ2-5; no reliable D call. Germline CDR1 reads SGHTA; CDR2 reads FQGTGA. Trimming took off 5 bases at V and 5 bases at J, with 12 bases between the two ends. CDR3 length: 13 residues. DNA of the CDR3: TGTGCCAGCAGCCCCGGGTCGACGGAGACCCAGTACTTC. The encoded protein is CASSPGSTETQYF.

This sequence joins TRBV7-2 and TRBJ2-7; the D is unclear. CDR1 is SGHTA, CDR2 FQGNSA, per germline. This CDR3 contains 14 residues. The V and J ends lost 4 bases and 6 bases respectively, with 16 bases between them. The CDR3 spells CASSWSPLVAEQYF. The CDR3 bases are TGTGCCAGCAGCTGGAGCCCCCTAGTCGCCGAGCAGTACTTC.

The J gene is TRBJ2-3, the V gene TRBV2; 12 nucleotides align to TRBD2. The CDR3 runs 16 residues. Germline loops: CDR1 SNHLY, CDR2 FYNNEI. Trimming at V came to 6 bases and at J to 6 bases, leaving 10 bases not matched to a gene. CDR3 DNA: TGTGCCAGCAGAGGACTCCTAGCGGGGGGGACGGATACGCAGTATTTT. Its protein product is CASRGLLAGGTDTQYF.

The chain joins TRBV7-3 to TRBJ1-1, with TRBD1 as a possible D gene (6 bases). Germline CDR1 and CDR2: SGHTA and FQGTGA. Trimming cost V 2 bases and J 5 bases, with 15 bases left between them. CDR3 length equals 15 residues. The CDR3, as DNA: TGTGCCAGCAGCTTATCGCCGGCAGGGGAAACTGAAGCTTTCTTT. It encodes CASSLSPAGETEAFF.

This clone was detected once. The rearrangement joins TRBV9 to TRBJ2-4; 7 bases are a match to TRBD2. Germline V gives CDR1 SGDLS, CDR2 YYNGEE. V was clipped by 0 bases and J by 1 base; unmatched bases: 4. There are 16 residues in the CDR3. The CDR3 loop is CASSVVGGGAKNIQYF. CDR3 DNA: TGTGCCAGCAGCGTAGTTGGGGGAGGGGCCAAAAACATTCAGTACTTC.

This clone has just a few counts. The rearrangement joins TRBV7-2 to TRBJ2-1; 8 bases are a match to TRBD2. The germline V gene has CDR1 SGHTA and CDR2 FQGNSA. Losses at the gene ends were 3 bases for V and 9 bases for J; bases not matched to a gene: 4. The CDR3 extends over 13 amino acids. The CDR3 nucleotides read TGTGCCAGCAGCTTGGGACGGGAGGGTGAGCAGTTCTTC. Translating gives CASSLGREGEQFF.

The V gene is TRBV4-3, the J gene TRBJ1-5, with 7 bases identical to TRBD1. This CDR3 is built from 16 residues. V shed 1 base, J shed 5 bases, and the junction held 8 bases outside the gene matches. Looked up from germline, CDR1 is LGHNA and CDR2 is YSLEER. The CDR3 region is CASSQGWGQWDQPQHF. The DNA for the CDR3 is TGCGCCAGCAGCCAAGGGTGGGGACAGTGGGATCAGCCCCAGCATTTT.

This rearrangement joins TRBV7-2 to TRBJ2-7, with 10 bases lining up with TRBD2. With V trimmed by 5 bases and J by 3 bases, 7 bases remained unmatched. The CDR3 totals 15 residues. CDR1 and CDR2 (germline): SGHTA, FQGNSA. CDR3 region: CASSERTSGHYEQYF. The CDR3, as DNA: TGTGCCAGCAGCGAGAGGACTAGCGGCCACTACGAGCAGTACTTC.